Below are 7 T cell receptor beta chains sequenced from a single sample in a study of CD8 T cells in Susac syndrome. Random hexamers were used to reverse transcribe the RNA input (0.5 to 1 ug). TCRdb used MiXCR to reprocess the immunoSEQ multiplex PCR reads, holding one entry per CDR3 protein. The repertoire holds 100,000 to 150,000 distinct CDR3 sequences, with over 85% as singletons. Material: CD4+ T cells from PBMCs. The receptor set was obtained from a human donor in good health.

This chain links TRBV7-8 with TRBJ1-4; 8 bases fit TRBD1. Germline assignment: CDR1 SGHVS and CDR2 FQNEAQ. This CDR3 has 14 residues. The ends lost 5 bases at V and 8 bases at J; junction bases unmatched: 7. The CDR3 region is CASSAGTGTEKLFF. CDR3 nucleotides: TGTGCCAGCAGCGCTGGGACAGGTACCGAAAAACTGTTTTTT.

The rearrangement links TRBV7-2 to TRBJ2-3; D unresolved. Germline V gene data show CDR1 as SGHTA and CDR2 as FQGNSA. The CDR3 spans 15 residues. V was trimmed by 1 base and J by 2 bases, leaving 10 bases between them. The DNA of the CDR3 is TGTGCCAGCAGCTTAGTGGCGAGCCCCACAGATACGCAGTATTTT. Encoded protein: CASSLVASPTDTQYF. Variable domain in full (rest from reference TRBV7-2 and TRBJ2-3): GAGVSQSPSNKVTEKGKDVELRCDPISGHTALYWYRQSLGQGLEFLIYFQGNSAPDKSGLPSDRFSAERTGGSVSTLTIQRTQQEDSAVYLCASSLVASPTDTQYFGPGTRLTVL.

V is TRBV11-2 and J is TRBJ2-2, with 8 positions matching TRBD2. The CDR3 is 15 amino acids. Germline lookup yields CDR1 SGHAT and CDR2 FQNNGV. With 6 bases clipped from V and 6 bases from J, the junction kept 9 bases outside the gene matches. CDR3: CASRTTFGRAGELFF. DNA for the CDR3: TGTGCCAGCAGGACTACTTTCGGGAGGGCCGGGGAGCTGTTTTTT.

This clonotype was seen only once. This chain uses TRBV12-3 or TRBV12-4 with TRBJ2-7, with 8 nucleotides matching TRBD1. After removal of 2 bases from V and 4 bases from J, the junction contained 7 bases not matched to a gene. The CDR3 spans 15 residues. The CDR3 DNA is TGTGCCAGCAGTTTACCGCAGGGGGCGAGATACGAGCAGTACTTC. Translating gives CASSLPQGARYEQYF.

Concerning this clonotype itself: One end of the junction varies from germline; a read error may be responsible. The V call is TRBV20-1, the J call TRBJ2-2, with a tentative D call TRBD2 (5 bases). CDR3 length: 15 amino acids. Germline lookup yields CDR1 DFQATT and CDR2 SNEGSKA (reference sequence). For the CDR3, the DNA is TGCAGGGCTAGCCCAGGACGGGAGAACACCGGGGAGCTGTTTTTT. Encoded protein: CRASPGRENTGELFF.

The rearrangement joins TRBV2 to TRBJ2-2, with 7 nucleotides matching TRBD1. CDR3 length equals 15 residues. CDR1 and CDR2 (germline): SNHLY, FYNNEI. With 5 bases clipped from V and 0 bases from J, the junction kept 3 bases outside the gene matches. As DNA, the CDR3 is TGTGCCAGCAGTCCGGACAGGTCGAACACCGGGGAGCTGTTTTTT. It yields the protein CASSPDRSNTGELFF.

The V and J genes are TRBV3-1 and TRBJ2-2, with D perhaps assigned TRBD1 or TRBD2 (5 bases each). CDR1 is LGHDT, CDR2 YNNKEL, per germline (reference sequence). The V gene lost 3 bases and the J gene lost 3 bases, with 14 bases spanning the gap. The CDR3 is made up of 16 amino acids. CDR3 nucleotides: TGTGCCAGCAGCCAGGGGTGGGGGAGACACACCGGGGAGCTGTTTTTT. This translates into CASSQGWGRHTGELFF.